This paragraph covers one T cell receptor (beta chain) sequence. The antigen is unknown. Only in-frame clones appear in the TCRdb table, and some are missing; sequencing was by immunoSEQ multiplex PCR. The sample contains around 69,000 clones, 74% of which appear only once. The V end lost 7 bases, the J end lost 1 base, and 20 bases lay between the germline ends. The CDR3 is 17 residues long. Germline CDR1 and CDR2: MDHEN and SYDVKM. Sequencing in the ViraFEST assay came after antigen-specific CD4+ T cells had been expanded with viral peptide pools, which were used to stimulate PBMC. Having been cultured for under twelve days, the cells underwent CD4+ T cell isolation. Each participant received a vaccine that was either BNT162b2 or mRNA-1273, given as two doses. This specimen comes from a study of vaccination effects on CD4 cells after COVID-19. Study-level findings and limits: Late after vaccination, infection- and vaccine-induced clones showed marked clonal contraction.

The receptor comes from a human donor who received a COVID-19 vaccine. This chain connects TRBV28 to TRBJ2-4, with D possibly TRBD2 on 7 matching bases. The sequencing here drew on CD4+ T cells from PBMCs cultured with HCoV-229E spike peptides, taken after COVID-19 vaccination. CDR3 sequence (DNA): TGTGCCAGCACCTTTGGAAAGAGGGGGGGCGCCAAAAACATTCAGTACTTC. It encodes CASTFGKRGGAKNIQYF.